One and the same sample provided the 19 T cell receptor beta chains below, sequenced in a study of CD8 T cells in Susac syndrome. Random hexamers were used to reverse transcribe roughly 0.45 to 1 ug of RNA. MiXCR, applied by TCRdb to the immunoSEQ multiplex PCR reads, yields one record per CDR3 protein. The sample records 130,000 to 150,000 distinct CDR3 sequences, approximately 94% being singletons. The source material was CD4+ T cells from PBMCs. The receptor set was obtained from a human donor in good health.

The chain couples TRBV29-1 to TRBJ2-3, with 13 bases matching TRBD2. This CDR3 has 14 amino acids. The V gene end was trimmed by 4 bases and the J gene end by 6 bases; junction bases not matched to a gene: 4. CDR1 and CDR2 from the germline V gene are SQVTM and ANQGSEA. CDR3 sequence reads: CSVGTSGSADTQYF. The CDR3 DNA is TGCAGCGTTGGGACTAGCGGGAGTGCGGATACGCAGTATTTT.

The chain uses TRBV9 and TRBJ1-1; the D is unclear. The CDR3 has 13 amino acids. Trimming stripped 3 bases from V and 0 bases from J, with 6 bases between. Germline CDR1 reads SGDLS; CDR2 reads YYNGEE. The CDR3 loop is CASSALLNTEAFF. CDR3 in DNA: TGTGCCAGCAGCGCTCTTCTGAACACTGAAGCTTTCTTT.

About this clonotype: A junction boundary mismatches the germline segment, possibly from a read error. V gene TRBV9 combines with J gene TRBJ1-1; D uncertain. This CDR3 is built from 13 residues. The germline V gene has CDR1 SGDLS and CDR2 YYNGEE. The CDR3 sequence is CASSVAMNTEAFF. DNA of the CDR3: TGTGCCAGCAGTGTAGCTATGAACACTGAAGCTTTCTTT.

This chain uses TRBV30 with TRBJ1-4, with D tentatively TRBD1 (5 bases). From germline, CDR1 is GTSNPN and CDR2 SVGIG (reference sequence). CDR3 size: 15 residues. V was pared by 3 bases and J by 5 bases, with 16 bases between. For the CDR3, the DNA is TGTGCCTGGAGCCCCGGGGCAGGGAGGAATGAAAAACTGTTTTTT. Translating gives CAWSPGAGRNEKLFF.

This clonotype appeared once. This rearrangement joins TRBV20-1 to TRBJ2-7, with TRBD2 matching over 7 bases. CDR1 is DFQATT, CDR2 SNEGSKA, per germline (reference sequence). The CDR3 sequence is 14 residues long. J gave up 2 bases and V 6 bases, and 10 bases lay outside the gene matches. CDR3 nucleotides: TGCAGTGCCACTCCTAGCGGCAGAACCTACGAGCAGTACTTC. It specifies CSATPSGRTYEQYF.

The rearrangement uses TRBV5-6 and TRBJ2-5; 13 nucleotides agree with TRBD2. This CDR3 spans 16 amino acids. Germline lookup yields CDR1 SGHDT and CDR2 YYEEEE. V lost 6 bases and J lost 4; bases outside the gene matches: 9. As DNA, the CDR3 is TGTGCCAGCAAAGGACTAGCGGGAGCTTCTGGAGAGACCCAGTACTTC. Residues: CASKGLAGASGETQYF.

This chain joins TRBV20-1 and TRBJ1-1; weak D call: TRBD1 (5 bases). V was pared by 3 bases and J by 6 bases, with 20 bases between. In germline, CDR1 is DFQATT, CDR2 SNEGSKA (reference sequence). The CDR3 is 15 amino acids. The CDR3 here is CSASSQNGGRAEAFF. The CDR3 nucleotides read TGCAGTGCTAGTTCACAGAACGGGGGGAGGGCTGAAGCTTTCTTT.

This chain links TRBV5-1 with TRBJ2-7; 9 nucleotides match TRBD2. The CDR3 is made up of 15 amino acids. V gave up 4 bases and J gave up 0 bases; unmatched junction bases: 5. Per germline, CDR1 SGHRS and CDR2 YFSETQ. The CDR3 DNA reads as TGCGCCAGCAGCCTAAATAGCGGGAGCTCCTACGAGCAGTACTTC. Amino acid sequence: CASSLNSGSSYEQYF. Together with reference TRBV5-1 and TRBJ2-7, the CDR3 gives the full variable domain: KAGVTQTPRYLIKTRGQQVTLSCSPISGHRSVSWYQQTPGQGLQFLFEYFSETQRNKGNFPGRFSGRQFSNSRSEMNVSTLELGDSALYLCASSLNSGSSYEQYFGPGTRLTVT.

This chain connects TRBV3-1 to TRBJ2-1; 11 nucleotides agree with TRBD2. This CDR3 has 18 amino acids. The germline gives CDR1 LGHDT, CDR2 YNNKEL (reference sequence). V gave up 1 base and J gave up 6 bases; unmatched junction bases: 11. The DNA of the CDR3 is TGTGCCAGCAGCCAAGCTGTCCTCTCTAGCGGGAGGTCCAATGAGCAGTTCTTC. Amino acid sequence: CASSQAVLSSGRSNEQFF.

The chain uses TRBV18 and TRBJ2-7; TRBD1 aligns across 8 bases. Germline V gene data show CDR1 as KGHSH and CDR2 as LQKENI. The V segment lost 0 bases and the J segment 0 bases; nucleotides outside the gene matches: 4. The CDR3 consists of 16 residues. The CDR3 loop reads CASSPPWDRSSYEQYF. In DNA, the CDR3 is TGTGCCAGCTCACCACCGTGGGACAGGAGCTCCTACGAGCAGTACTTC.

This chain joins TRBV7-2 and TRBJ2-7, with 12 bases aligning to TRBD2. The V gene's germline CDR1 is SGHTA and CDR2 FQGNSA. The ends lost 5 bases at V and 2 bases at J; junction bases unmatched: 4. The length of the CDR3 is 15 residues. Written as DNA, the CDR3 is TGTGCCAGCAGCCGCAGGACTAGCGGGACCTACGAGCAGTACTTC. Residues: CASSRRTSGTYEQYF.

V is TRBV11-2 and J is TRBJ2-5; a possible D gene is TRBD1 (7 bases). With 5 bases removed from V and 4 bases from J, the gap between germline ends came to 14 bases. Germline loops: CDR1 SGHAT, CDR2 FQNNGV. The CDR3 has 14 amino acids. CDR3 coding DNA: TGTGCCAGCAGCCCAGGGGGGACCCGAGAGACCCAGTACTTC. Protein sequence: CASSPGGTRETQYF.

This CDR3 is CASSPTTGGKNEQYF. For the CDR3, the DNA is TGCGCCAGCAGCCCTACGACAGGGGGGAAAAACGAGCAGTACTTC. The J gene is TRBJ2-7, the V gene TRBV5-1; 9 nucleotides match TRBD1. J gave up 5 bases and V 4 bases, and 10 bases lay outside the gene matches. The CDR3 sequence is 15 residues long. From germline, CDR1 is SGHRS and CDR2 YFSETQ.

The chain joins TRBV25-1 to TRBJ1-1; no firm D call. CDR3 size: 13 residues. Germline loops: CDR1 MGHDK, CDR2 SYGVNS. Trimming left V 3 bases short and J 5 bases short, with 10 bases between. In DNA form, the CDR3 reads TGTGCCAGCAGTGAGCCCGGGGAAACTGAAGCTTTCTTT. Translated, it gives CASSEPGETEAFF.

The V call is TRBV6-6, the J call TRBJ1-6; no definite D call. CDR1 and CDR2 from the germline V gene are MNHNY and SVGAGI (reference sequence). CDR3 length: 15 residues. V shed 6 bases and J shed 0 bases, with 9 bases lying between them. The DNA for the CDR3 is TGTGCCAGCAGACCTCAGAGCTCCTATAATTCACCCCTCCACTTT. Translated, it gives CASRPQSSYNSPLHF.

The chain has TRBV9 and TRBJ2-6; no definite D call. V was clipped by 2 bases and J by 4 bases, with 10 bases between them. The CDR3 runs to 15 residues. Germline V gene lookup returns CDR1 SGDLS and CDR2 YYNGEE. Here the CDR3 reads CASSVDVSGANVLTF. CDR3 nucleotide sequence: TGTGCCAGCAGCGTGGATGTCTCAGGGGCCAACGTCCTGACTTTC.

The genes are TRBV28 and TRBJ1-5; 9 bases match TRBD1. The V gene's germline CDR1 is MDHEN and CDR2 SYDVKM. V shed 7 bases, J shed 4 bases, and the junction held 5 bases outside the gene matches. The length of the CDR3 is 14 residues. The chain's CDR3 is CASTLGQGNQPQHF. DNA for the CDR3: TGTGCCAGCACCCTAGGACAGGGGAATCAGCCCCAGCATTTT.

This clonotype was picked up one time. The rearrangement links TRBV5-6 to TRBJ2-7; 8 nucleotides match TRBD2. Germline loops: CDR1 SGHDT, CDR2 YYEEEE. Trimming cost V 4 bases and J 1 base; bases outside gene matches: 10. The CDR3 is 16 residues long. CDR3 sequence reads: CASSPSGGKRSYEQYF. In DNA form, the CDR3 reads TGTGCCAGCAGCCCATCGGGGGGGAAAAGGTCCTACGAGCAGTACTTC.

CDR3 residues: CASSQGWRNTEAFF. For the CDR3, the DNA is TGTGCCAGCAGCCAAGGATGGAGGAACACTGAAGCTTTCTTT. The rearrangement joins TRBV3-1 to TRBJ1-1, with D uncertain. Germline CDR1 LGHDT, CDR2 YNNKEL (reference sequence). This CDR3 is built from 14 residues. Trimming shortened V by 1 base and J by 1 base, and 7 bases separated the two germline ends.